This T cell receptor (beta chain) was identified during a study of beta chain features in type 1 diabetes. Study in general: Sorted cell examination encompassed 85 million to 140 million cells across all samples.

Notes on the study in general: The naive, central memory and Treg TCRB repertoires looked more alike in patients than they did in healthy donors. An over-representation of cells with high TCR expression could result from cDNA sequencing.

Via CD45RO/CCR7/CD25/CD127/CD95/CD27, cells of the CD4+ naive, central memory, regulatory and stem cell-like memory subsets were sorted. Every bit of the isolated RNA underwent reverse transcription, so sequencing read expressed TCRB transcripts. Assay used: immunoSEQ multiplex PCR; TCRdb lists only in-frame clones, some missing. Of over 120,000 clones listed, 9.2% are singletons. In regard to this clone: The antigen remains undetermined.

The CDR3 runs to 15 residues. J gave up 1 base and V 2 bases, and 3 bases lay outside the gene matches. Germline V CDR1 and CDR2: GTSNPN, SVGIG (reference sequence). Sequences were obtained from central memory CD4+ T cells from blood. The J gene is TRBJ2-7, the V gene TRBV30; 12 bases map to TRBD2. This sequence originates from a man younger than 30 in good health. In DNA, the CDR3 is TGTGCCTGGAGTCCCGGGACTAGCGGGTCCTACGAGCAGTACTTC. Translating it yields CAWSPGTSGSYEQYF.